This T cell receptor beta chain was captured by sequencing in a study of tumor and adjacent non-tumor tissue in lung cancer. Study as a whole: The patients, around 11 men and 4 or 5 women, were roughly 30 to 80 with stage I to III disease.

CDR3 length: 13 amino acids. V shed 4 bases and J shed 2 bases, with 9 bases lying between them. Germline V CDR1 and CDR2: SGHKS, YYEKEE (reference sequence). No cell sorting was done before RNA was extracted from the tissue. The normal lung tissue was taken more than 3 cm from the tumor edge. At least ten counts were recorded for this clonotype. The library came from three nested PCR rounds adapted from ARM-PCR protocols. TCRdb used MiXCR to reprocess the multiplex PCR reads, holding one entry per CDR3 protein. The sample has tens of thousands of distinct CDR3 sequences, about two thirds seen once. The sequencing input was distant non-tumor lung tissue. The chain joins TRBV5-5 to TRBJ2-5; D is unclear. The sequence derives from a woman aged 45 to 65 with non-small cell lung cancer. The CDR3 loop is CASSPDMQETQYF. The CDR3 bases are TGTGCCAGCAGCCCCGACATGCAAGAGACCCAGTACTTC.